Each of the 29 T cell receptor beta chains below was sequenced from the same sample in a study of blood T cells in healthy people across ages (dated by TCRdb to between 2014 and 2017). The library was prepared using 5' RACE. The sample was run on an Illumina HiSeq 2500. The second PCR ran for about 7 to 11 cycles and used a J-beta primer mix along with a sample-barcoded 5' primer. TCRdb applied fastp at Q25 and MiXCR to the public reads, then kept only in-frame beta chains. Under each unique CDR3 protein, matching rows form one entry showing the most common genes and DNA. In this sample the table shows some 900,000 distinct CDR3 sequences, 45% to 50% of which occur a single time. The top ten clonotypes cover roughly an eighth of the sample. The material sequenced was blood. The source is a man aged 25 to 45 in good health.

This clonotype was found many times. The chain combines TRBV10-3 with TRBJ2-7, with a weak D call TRBD1 (5 bases). In germline, CDR1 is ENHRY, CDR2 SYGVKD. The CDR3 consists of 12 residues. V dropped 7 bases and J dropped 5 bases, with 12 bases sitting between them. This CDR3 reads CAINQGRNEQYF. CDR3 sequence (DNA): TGTGCCATCAACCAGGGTAGGAACGAGCAGTACTTC.

The chain is built from TRBV5-4 and TRBJ2-5; D could derive from TRBD1 or TRBD2 (5 bases each). Trimming removed 2 bases at V and 5 bases at J, with 16 bases between. CDR1 and CDR2 (germline): SGHNT, YYREEE (reference sequence). The CDR3 has 15 amino acids. Written as DNA, the CDR3 is TGTGCCAGCAGCTTAACGCAGGGAGATTGGGAGACCCAGTACTTC. The encoded protein is CASSLTQGDWETQYF.

V and J are TRBV5-1 and TRBJ1-4; a weak D match, TRBD1 (5 bases). The V gene's germline CDR1 is SGHRS and CDR2 YFSETQ. The CDR3 extends over 14 amino acids. The V and J ends lost 7 bases and 8 bases respectively, with 18 bases between them. The CDR3 DNA follows: TGCGCCAGCCGTGGGGGAGGGCTTGAAGAAAAACTGTTTTTT. Amino acids: CASRGGGLEEKLFF.

This clonotype was picked up a small number of times. The chain combines TRBV3-1 with TRBJ2-1; tentatively, D is TRBD1 (6 bases). The V gene lost 5 bases and the J gene lost 5 bases, with 16 bases spanning the gap. CDR3 length equals 15 residues. CDR1 LGHDT and CDR2 YNNKEL come from the germline V gene (reference sequence). This CDR3 reads CASSRAGTLNNEQFF. The CDR3 bases are TGTGCCAGCAGCAGGGCCGGGACACTAAACAATGAGCAGTTCTTC.

This clonotype was found a few times. The chain is built from TRBV5-1 and TRBJ2-7; 10 bases are shared with TRBD1. CDR3 length: 17 residues. Germline V gene lookup returns CDR1 SGHRS and CDR2 YFSETQ. V dropped 2 bases and J dropped 4; count of bases not matched to a gene: 12. The CDR3 nucleotides are TGCGCCAGCAGCTTTATGGGGGGACAGGGGTCCCGGTACGAGCAGTACTTC. Translated: CASSFMGGQGSRYEQYF.

This sequence joins TRBV3-1 and TRBJ2-3; D may be TRBD1 or TRBD2 (6 bases each). Germline CDR1 LGHDT, CDR2 YNNKEL (reference sequence). With 8 bases removed from V and 2 bases from J, the gap between germline ends came to 11 bases. This CDR3 comprises 13 residues. CDR3 bases: TGTGCCAGCGGGGGGCCAAACACAGATACGCAGTATTTT. Translation: CASGGPNTDTQYF.

This clonotype was picked up a small number of times. Here the CDR3 DNA reads TGCGCCAGCAGCCAAGTTGCAGGGGGCTATGGGCAGTACTTC. Its translation is CASSQVAGGYGQYF. V gene TRBV4-1 combines with J gene TRBJ2-7; 8 positions agree with TRBD1. CDR1 and CDR2 (germline): MGHRA, YSYEKL. The ends lost 1 base at V and 9 bases at J; junction bases unmatched: 8. The CDR3 length is 14 residues.

This clonotype was picked up a small number of times. The V and J genes are TRBV11-3 and TRBJ2-7, with D hard to call. Per germline, CDR1 SGHNT and CDR2 YENEEA. V shed 1 base and J shed 7 bases, with 8 bases lying between them. The CDR3 is made up of 12 amino acids. The CDR3 coding sequence is TGTGCCAGCAGCTTAGTCGAGTGGGAGCAGTACTTC. Amino acid sequence: CASSLVEWEQYF.

This chain joins TRBV20-1 and TRBJ2-1, with a possible D match to TRBD1 (7 bases). The CDR3 has 14 amino acids. CDR1 and CDR2 (germline): DFQATT, SNEGSKA (reference sequence). In DNA, the CDR3 is TGCACCCCCCGTGGAGGGGGCGGAGAGGATGAGCAGTTCTTC. This gives the protein CTPRGGGGEDEQFF.

Notes on this clonotype: At one boundary the junction diverges from the germline segment, which might be a read error. CDR3 nucleotides: TGTGCCAGCAGCCAAGACGCGGCAGCTCGATCCTACGAGCAGTACTTC. Its translation: CASSQDAAARSYEQYF. The chain is built from TRBV4-1 and TRBJ2-7; no clear D. This CDR3 contains 16 residues. CDR1 is MGHRA and CDR2 is YSYEKL in the germline V gene.

This chain joins TRBV20-1 and TRBJ1-2; D gene unclear. V was trimmed by 5 bases and J by 6 bases, leaving 16 bases between them. This CDR3 is 13 amino acids long. Germline CDR1 reads DFQATT; CDR2 reads SNEGSKA (reference sequence). CDR3 region: CSAGGRTDHGYTF. The CDR3 DNA is TGCAGTGCTGGTGGACGGACGGACCATGGCTACACCTTC.

J is TRBJ1-2 and V is TRBV20-1; D remains unclear. V was shortened by 0 bases and J by 1 base, with 3 bases between the two germline ends. Germline V gene data show CDR1 as DFQATT and CDR2 as SNEGSKA (reference sequence). The CDR3 consists of 12 residues. CDR3 in DNA: TGCAGTGCTAGAGACCTTAACTATGGCTACACCTTC. Amino acid sequence: CSARDLNYGYTF.

This clonotype was observed at least ten times. V and J are TRBV5-1 and TRBJ2-7; 9 nucleotides match TRBD1. This CDR3 spans 16 amino acids. Losses at the gene ends were 4 bases for V and 7 bases for J; bases not matched to a gene: 15. Germline V gene sequence: CDR1 SGHRS, CDR2 YFSETQ. The CDR3 region is CASSKVSGQGPLEQYF. The CDR3 DNA reads as TGCGCCAGCAGCAAAGTCTCGGGACAGGGCCCTCTGGAGCAGTACTTC. The whole variable domain, filled in from reference TRBV5-1 and TRBJ2-7, reads KAGVTQTPRYLIKTRGQQVTLSCSPISGHRSVSWYQQTPGQGLQFLFEYFSETQRNKGNFPGRFSGRQFSNSRSEMNVSTLELGDSALYLCASSKVSGQGPLEQYFGPGTRLTVT.

The CDR3 sequence is CASSVGGVHEQYF. CDR3 bases: TGTGCCAGCAGTGTTGGGGGTGTCCACGAGCAGTACTTC. This chain links TRBV6-1 with TRBJ2-7; perhaps D is TRBD1 or TRBD2 (5 bases each). V shed 4 bases and J shed 5 bases, with 12 bases lying between them. The V gene's germline CDR1 is MNHNS and CDR2 SASEGT. The CDR3 has 13 amino acids.

The chain combines TRBV6-2 or TRBV6-3 with TRBJ2-7; D is unclear. The CDR3 runs 19 residues. Germline loops: CDR1 MNHEY, CDR2 SVGEGT. V lost 2 bases, J lost 5 bases, and 28 bases lay in between. The CDR3 here is CASSYPTLGGGKRLHEQYF. In nucleotides, the CDR3 is TGTGCCAGCAGTTACCCGACACTGGGCGGTGGCAAGCGATTGCACGAGCAGTACTTC.

The chain recombines TRBV7-2 with TRBJ2-5; a possible D gene is TRBD2 (6 bases). V lost 5 bases, J lost 9 bases, and 13 bases lay in between. CDR1 is SGHTA and CDR2 is FQGNSA in the germline V gene. There are 12 residues in the CDR3. The CDR3 loop is CASSPGLLAQYF. In DNA form, the CDR3 reads TGTGCCAGCAGCCCGGGACTCCTGGCCCAGTACTTC. The full variable domain, its missing parts supplied by reference TRBV7-2 and TRBJ2-5, is GAGVSQSPSNKVTEKGKDVELRCDPISGHTALYWYRQSLGQGLEFLIYFQGNSAPDKSGLPSDRFSAERTGGSVSTLTIQRTQQEDSAVYLCASSPGLLAQYFGPGTRLLVL.

The genes are TRBV30 and TRBJ1-1; D perhaps matches TRBD1 (6 bases). Germline CDR1 and CDR2: GTSNPN and SVGIG (reference sequence). The ends were cut back, 0 bases at V and 1 base at J, with 9 bases in the middle. This CDR3 comprises 14 residues. DNA of the CDR3: TGTGCCTGGAGTGTAACAGGGCAGAACACTGAAGCTTTCTTT. It is translated as CAWSVTGQNTEAFF.

The chain has TRBV7-9 and TRBJ2-3, with 7 bases lining up with TRBD1. After removal of 4 bases from V and 2 bases from J, the junction contained 6 bases not matched to a gene. CDR3 length equals 15 residues. CDR1 SEHNR and CDR2 FQNEAQ come from the germline V gene (reference sequence). The CDR3 sequence: CASSSGQAPTDTQYF. CDR3 nucleotide sequence: TGTGCCAGCAGCTCCGGACAGGCACCCACAGATACGCAGTATTTT.

This clonotype has only a few counts. V gene TRBV7-8 combines with J gene TRBJ2-1; D is ambiguous. Trimming removed 0 bases at V and 5 bases at J, with 11 bases between. Germline V gene lookup returns CDR1 SGHVS and CDR2 FQNEAQ. The CDR3 consists of 15 residues. The CDR3 DNA follows: TGTGCCAGCAGCTTAGCCAGGAATCCAAACAATGAGCAGTTCTTC. Translation: CASSLARNPNNEQFF.

The gene calls are TRBV7-9 and TRBJ1-2, with a weak D call TRBD1 (5 bases). The germline gives CDR1 SEHNR, CDR2 FQNEAQ (reference sequence). This CDR3 region has 14 residues. Deletions cut 6 bases from V and 6 bases from J, with 17 bases between. CDR3 protein: CASSPPLRDDGYTF. Written as DNA, the CDR3 is TGTGCCAGCAGTCCCCCACTCAGGGATGATGGCTACACCTTC.

This clonotype has just a few counts. The rearrangement joins TRBV7-2 to TRBJ2-3; 7 bases line up with TRBD2. The length of the CDR3 is 16 residues. The trim removed 6 bases at V and 8 bases at J, leaving 17 bases unmatched. Germline V gene lookup returns CDR1 SGHTA and CDR2 FQGNSA. The CDR3 region has the DNA TGTGCCAGCAGGGCTCCTGGGCGGGGGACGCCCTCTACGCAGTATTTT. Translated: CASRAPGRGTPSTQYF.

J is TRBJ2-1 and V is TRBV9, with 9 positions matching TRBD2. With V trimmed by 0 bases and J by 1 base, 2 bases remained unmatched. In germline, CDR1 is SGDLS, CDR2 YYNGEE. This CDR3 region has 16 residues. DNA for the CDR3: TGTGCCAGCAGCGTAGGGCTAGCGGGGTCCTACAATGAGCAGTTCTTC. Protein product: CASSVGLAGSYNEQFF. Complete variable domain (other parts from reference TRBV9 and TRBJ2-1): DSGVTQTPKHLITATGQRVTLRCSPRSGDLSVYWYQQSLDQGLQFLIQYYNGEERAKGNILERFSAQQFPDLHSELNLSSLELGDSALYFCASSVGLAGSYNEQFFGPGTRLTVL.

The genes are TRBV4-1 and TRBJ2-7; 9 nucleotides agree with TRBD1. Germline trimming cut 4 bases from V and 2 bases from J; bases unmatched to any gene: 6. Germline CDR1 and CDR2: MGHRA and YSYEKL. The CDR3 is 15 residues long. As DNA, the CDR3 is TGCGCCAGCAGCCCTCGCGGACAGGGGACCTACGAGCAGTACTTC. Translating gives CASSPRGQGTYEQYF.

This clonotype was seen a handful of times. V and J are TRBV5-1 and TRBJ2-3; a weak D match, TRBD2 (6 bases). Germline values: CDR1 SGHRS, CDR2 YFSETQ. Trimming shortened V by 4 bases and J by 0 bases, and 12 bases separated the two germline ends. The CDR3 is 15 residues long. The CDR3 sequence is CASSPPRGSTDTQYF. Written as DNA, the CDR3 is TGCGCCAGCAGCCCGCCCCGGGGGAGCACAGATACGCAGTATTTT.

The chain couples TRBV7-2 to TRBJ1-2; possibly TRBD1 for D (5 bases). V dropped 5 bases and J dropped 3 bases, with 13 bases sitting between them. The CDR3 sequence is 14 residues long. Germline V gene sequence: CDR1 SGHTA, CDR2 FQGNSA. The CDR3 bases are TGTGCCAGCAGCGTAAGCCGGGGCGACTATGGCTACACCTTC. Its translation is CASSVSRGDYGYTF.

This clonotype appeared a few times. The chain couples TRBV6-1 to TRBJ2-7; D may be TRBD1 (5 bases). The length of the CDR3 is 17 residues. Germline-derived CDR1 and CDR2 are MNHNS and SASEGT. V was cut by 6 bases and J by 0 bases, with 21 bases left in between. The CDR3 spells CASSHQTPGKLSYEQYF. The CDR3 DNA reads TGTGCCAGCAGCCACCAGACTCCAGGGAAGCTCTCCTACGAGCAGTACTTC.

The J gene is TRBJ2-3, the V gene TRBV12-3 or TRBV12-4, with D possibly matching TRBD2 (5 bases). The CDR3 has 16 amino acids. The V and J ends lost 5 bases and 2 bases respectively, with 17 bases between them. The CDR3 loop reads CASSPPSGIFTDTQYF. CDR3 coding DNA: TGTGCCAGCAGTCCGCCGTCCGGGATCTTCACAGATACGCAGTATTTT.

This sequence joins TRBV20-1 and TRBJ1-2, with D tentatively TRBD1 (5 bases). Germline V gives CDR1 DFQATT, CDR2 SNEGSKA (reference sequence). Trimming removed 3 bases from V and 4 bases from J, with 12 bases in between. There are 13 residues in the CDR3. The CDR3 loop is CSASFWQGYGYTF. The CDR3 DNA follows: TGCAGTGCTAGTTTTTGGCAGGGCTATGGCTACACCTTC.

V usage is TRBV4-1 and J usage is TRBJ1-6; D not certain. CDR3 length: 15 amino acids. The germline V gene has CDR1 MGHRA and CDR2 YSYEKL. Deletions cut 1 base from V and 8 bases from J, with 12 bases between. The CDR3 nucleotides are TGCGCCAGCAGCCAAGCAGCGGGTGATTATTCACCCCTCCACTTT. The encoded protein is CASSQAAGDYSPLHF.